This passage covers 23 T cell receptor beta chains from one sample sequenced in a study of OX40 agonist ivuxolimab in advanced cancers. The table came from immunoSEQ multiplex PCR; TCRdb's copy has only in-frame clones and leaves some out. The sample has tens of thousands of clones, less than 85% seen once; the top ten hold 0.4% to 0.5%. This material consisted of CD4+ or CD8+ T cells sorted from blood, taken in a trial of the OX40 agonist ivuxolimab. These receptors all come from an adult with an advanced solid tumor such as melanoma, head and neck, liver or kidney cancer.

V is TRBV7-8 and J is TRBJ2-1; no reliable D call. Germline V gives CDR1 SGHVS, CDR2 FQNEAQ. Trimming left V 4 bases short and J 7 bases short, with 8 bases between. The CDR3 is 12 amino acids. The DNA for the CDR3 is TGTGCCAGCAGCTCCCCACCGAATGAGCAGTTCTTC. Amino acids: CASSSPPNEQFF.

J is TRBJ1-2 and V is TRBV7-9; D unresolved. The germline CDR1 and CDR2 sequences are SEHNR and FQNEAQ (reference sequence). The germline V and J ends were trimmed by 2 bases and 2 bases, with 9 bases remaining between them. The CDR3 extends over 14 amino acids. The DNA of the CDR3 is TGTGCCAGCAGCTTAAGTAAGGAGAACTATGGCTACACCTTC. Encoded protein: CASSLSKENYGYTF. The whole variable domain, filled in from reference TRBV7-9 and TRBJ1-2, reads DTGVSQNPRHKITKRGQNVTFRCDPISEHNRLYWYRQTLGQGPEFLTYFQNEAQLEKSRLLSDRFSAERPKGSFSTLEIQRTEQGDSAMYLCASSLSKENYGYTFGSGTRLTVV.

The rearrangement links TRBV19 to TRBJ2-6, with TRBD1 identical over 9 bases. The CDR3 is 18 amino acids. CDR1 and CDR2 from the germline V gene are LNHDA and SQIVND (reference sequence). Trimming cost V 4 bases and J 2 bases; bases outside gene matches: 9. The CDR3, as DNA: TGTGCCAGTAGTAGTACCGGGACAGGGTTTGCTGGGGCCAACGTCCTGACTTTC. It is translated as CASSSTGTGFAGANVLTF.

The chain couples TRBV10-3 to TRBJ2-1; 13 bases map to TRBD2. The CDR3 runs 17 residues. V gave up 5 bases and J gave up 7 bases; unmatched junction bases: 11. The germline CDR1 and CDR2 sequences are ENHRY and SYGVKD. CDR3 in amino acids: CAISKQSPGLAGNEQFF. The DNA of the CDR3 is TGTGCCATCAGTAAACAAAGTCCGGGACTAGCGGGAAATGAGCAGTTCTTC.

The J gene is TRBJ2-3, the V gene TRBV19, with D hard to call. The CDR3 runs to 11 residues. Germline-derived CDR1 and CDR2 are LNHDA and SQIVND (reference sequence). Deletions cut 3 bases from V and 5 bases from J, with 3 bases between. The CDR3 DNA sequence: TGTGCCAGTAGTATTGTAGATACGCAGTATTTT. Protein: CASSIVDTQYF.

The J gene is TRBJ2-1, the V gene TRBV18; weak D call: TRBD1 (6 bases). CDR3 length equals 12 residues. The V gene's germline CDR1 is KGHSH and CDR2 LQKENI. V lost 3 bases, J lost 10 bases, and 10 bases lay in between. CDR3: CASSPDRKEQFF. The CDR3 DNA follows: TGTGCCAGCTCACCTGACAGGAAAGAGCAGTTCTTC.

This clone was seen a single time. The rearrangement joins TRBV7-9 to TRBJ2-3; D may match TRBD1 or TRBD2 (6 bases each). CDR3 length: 14 amino acids. V was shortened by 5 bases and J by 4 bases, with 13 bases between the two germline ends. CDR1 is SEHNR, CDR2 FQNEAQ, per germline (reference sequence). CDR3 sequence reads: CASSAGGRADTQYF. The CDR3 nucleotides are TGTGCCAGCAGCGCCGGGGGCCGGGCAGATACGCAGTATTTT.

The chain uses TRBV6-5 and TRBJ1-4; possible D gene TRBD1, 5 bases. V was cut by 4 bases and J by 7 bases, with 16 bases left in between. Germline CDR1 reads MNHEY; CDR2 reads SVGAGI. This CDR3 spans 15 amino acids. The CDR3 protein is CASSSQGTGGEKLFF. The CDR3 DNA sequence: TGTGCCAGCAGTTCTCAAGGGACCGGCGGTGAAAAACTGTTTTTT.

This clone was picked up a small number of times. V and J are TRBV25-1 and TRBJ2-7, with 7 positions matching TRBD2. The V gene end was trimmed by 2 bases and the J gene end by 7 bases; junction bases not matched to a gene: 11. Germline CDR1 reads MGHDK; CDR2 reads SYGVNS. The CDR3 loop spans 15 amino acids. The CDR3 loop reads CASSEGSGTLGEQYF. The CDR3 bases are TGTGCCAGCAGTGAAGGCAGCGGGACCCTCGGAGAGCAGTACTTC.

The rearrangement joins TRBV5-4 to TRBJ2-7; 7 bases agree with TRBD2. The CDR3 spans 12 residues. Germline V gives CDR1 SGHNT, CDR2 YYREEE (reference sequence). Trimming cost V 1 base and J 6 bases; bases outside gene matches: 1. CDR3 loop: CASSLPGGEQYV. CDR3 nucleotides: TGTGCCAGCAGCTTGCCGGGAGGCGAGCAGTACGTC.

The chain links TRBV5-5 to TRBJ2-2; D unclear. The length of the CDR3 is 16 residues. Trimming left V 4 bases short and J 4 bases short, with 17 bases between. Germline V gene lookup returns CDR1 SGHKS and CDR2 YYEKEE (reference sequence). CDR3 sequence: CASSDGSSTTTGELFF. The CDR3 DNA is TGTGCCAGCAGCGATGGAAGTTCCACCACCACCGGGGAGCTGTTTTTT.

V and J are TRBV25-1 and TRBJ2-4, with 8 bases aligning to TRBD1. V was clipped by 8 bases and J by 7 bases; unmatched bases: 10. The CDR3 extends over 14 amino acids. Germline CDR1 is MGHDK and CDR2 is SYGVNS. DNA of the CDR3: TGTGCCAGCGCCGGGACAGGTGGGGCGAACATTCAGTACTTC. It encodes CASAGTGGANIQYF. Complete variable domain (other parts from reference TRBV25-1 and TRBJ2-4): EADIYQTPRYLVIGTGKKITLECSQTMGHDKMYWYQQDPGMELHLIHYSYGVNSTEKGDLSSESTVSRIRTEHFPLTLESARPSHTSQYLCASAGTGGANIQYFGAGTRLSVL.

The rearrangement uses TRBV11-1 and TRBJ2-2, with D unresolved. The germline V gene encodes CDR1 SGHAT and CDR2 FQDESV (reference sequence). Trimming took off 1 base at V and 2 bases at J, with 2 bases between the two ends. There are 13 residues in the CDR3. CDR3 in amino acids: CASSLVNTGELFF. DNA of the CDR3: TGTGCCAGCAGCTTAGTCAACACCGGGGAGCTGTTTTTT.

The chain employs TRBV10-3 and TRBJ2-3; 8 nucleotides agree with TRBD2. This CDR3 contains 16 residues. CDR1 is ENHRY, CDR2 SYGVKD, per germline. V dropped 4 bases and J dropped 0; count of bases not matched to a gene: 6. For the CDR3, the DNA is TGTGCCATCAGTGCCTTACTAGCGGCTAGCACAGATACGCAGTATTTT. Protein product: CAISALLAASTDTQYF.

As to this clone: One end of the junction varies from germline; a read error may be responsible. J is TRBJ2-1 and V is TRBV15, with 8 bases fitting TRBD1. The CDR3 sequence is 14 residues long. The germline V gene has CDR1 LNHNV and CDR2 YYDKDF (reference sequence). Here the CDR3 DNA reads TGTGCCACCCGCAGGGACAGGTCCTACAATGAGCAGTTCTTC. This translates into CATRRDRSYNEQFF.

The chain joins TRBV4-3 to TRBJ1-1, with 7 positions matching TRBD1. The CDR3 is 14 amino acids. Germline-derived CDR1 and CDR2 are LGHNA and YSLEER. The V and J ends lost 4 bases and 6 bases, in that order; junction bases with no gene match: 8. The CDR3 sequence: CASSRVDRDSEAFF. The CDR3 DNA follows: TGCGCCAGCAGCCGCGTCGACAGGGACTCTGAAGCTTTCTTT.

The J gene is TRBJ1-1, the V gene TRBV11-2, with D hard to call. Germline CDR1 is SGHAT and CDR2 is FQNNGV. V was trimmed by 1 base and J by 3 bases, leaving 6 bases between them. The CDR3 has 13 amino acids. The DNA for the CDR3 is TGTGCCAGCAGCTTAGGGTCGGACACTGAAGCTTTCTTT. It translates to CASSLGSDTEAFF.

The J gene is TRBJ2-2, the V gene TRBV28; possibly TRBD2 for D (6 bases). CDR1 and CDR2 from the germline V gene are MDHEN and SYDVKM. The CDR3 length is 16 residues. V lost 0 bases and J 4 bases, leaving 12 bases between the germline ends. CDR3 sequence: CASSLWPGAITGELFF. The CDR3 region has the DNA TGTGCCAGCAGTTTATGGCCGGGAGCCATCACCGGGGAGCTGTTTTTT. Based on the CDR3 plus reference TRBV28 and TRBJ2-2, the full variable domain is DVKVTQSSRYLVKRTGEKVFLECVQDMDHENMFWYRQDPGLGLRLIYFSYDVKMKEKGDIPEGYSVSREKKERFSLILESASTNQTSMYLCASSLWPGAITGELFFGEGSRLTVL.

This chain joins TRBV7-9 and TRBJ2-7; D is ambiguous. The CDR3 has 16 amino acids. The germline gives CDR1 SEHNR, CDR2 FQNEAQ (reference sequence). The ends were cut back, 0 bases at V and 0 bases at J, with 12 bases in the middle. The CDR3 DNA reads TGTGCCAGCAGCTTAGCCTTGGGCAGTCGCTCCTACGAGCAGTACTTC. It encodes CASSLALGSRSYEQYF. The complete variable domain, with remaining parts taken from reference TRBV7-9 and TRBJ2-7, reads DTGVSQNPRHKITKRGQNVTFRCDPISEHNRLYWYRQTLGQGPEFLTYFQNEAQLEKSRLLSDRFSAERPKGSFSTLEIQRTEQGDSAMYLCASSLALGSRSYEQYFGPGTRLTVT.

The J gene is TRBJ1-3, the V gene TRBV7-9; D is ambiguous. There are 14 residues in the CDR3. V was shortened by 5 bases and J by 4 bases, with 12 bases between the two germline ends. Per the germline V gene, CDR1 is SEHNR and CDR2 is FQNEAQ (reference sequence). The CDR3, as DNA: TGTGCCAGCAGCGTGAATAAGGAGGGAAACACCATATATTTT. It is translated as CASSVNKEGNTIYF.

The rearrangement uses TRBV9 and TRBJ1-2, with 7 bases fitting TRBD1. Germline V gene lookup returns CDR1 SGDLS and CDR2 YYNGEE. The length of the CDR3 is 15 residues. V was clipped by 5 bases and J by 0 bases; unmatched bases: 7. The CDR3 coding sequence is TGTGCCAGCAGTGAGCTGGGACAGACTAACTATGGCTACACCTTC. Its protein is CASSELGQTNYGYTF.

V gene TRBV7-2 combines with J gene TRBJ2-6; a possible D gene is TRBD2 (5 bases). The CDR3 spans 16 residues. The germline V and J ends were trimmed by 3 bases and 0 bases, with 9 bases remaining between them. Per the germline V gene, CDR1 is SGHTA and CDR2 is FQGNSA. CDR3 nucleotides: TGTGCCAGCAGCTTCAGAGGGTCCTCTGGGGCCAACGTCCTGACTTTC. This translates into CASSFRGSSGANVLTF. Based on the CDR3 plus reference TRBV7-2 and TRBJ2-6, the full variable domain is GAGVSQSPSNKVTEKGKDVELRCDPISGHTALYWYRQSLGQGLEFLIYFQGNSAPDKSGLPSDRFSAERTGGSVSTLTIQRTQQEDSAVYLCASSFRGSSGANVLTFGAGSRLTVL.

The table lists this clone with a count of one. The chain recombines TRBV18 with TRBJ1-2; 7 bases map to TRBD1. V shed 3 bases, J shed 1 base, and the junction held 5 bases outside the gene matches. The CDR3 sequence is 15 residues long. Germline CDR1 is KGHSH and CDR2 is LQKENI. The CDR3 region has the DNA TGTGCCAGCTCACCCGACAGGGCAGATAACTATGGCTACACCTTC. Translation gives CASSPDRADNYGYTF.